Included here is one TCR beta chain sequence, with context. This entry is derived from a study of blood T cell repertoires in COVID-19. Across the whole study: Whether acute or convalescent, the COVID-19 samples came from the United States, Italy and Spain.

While infection was still active, Seattle patients were enrolled and then followed longitudinally. Original handling: Reference gene primers were amplified, and this amplification served to estimate nucleated cell counts. Only in-frame clones appear in the TCRdb table, and some are missing; sequencing was by immunoSEQ multiplex PCR. Clonal size and the V and J genes are those of that table, whereas D and trimming came from the DNA. Here the sample spans 220,000 or so clones, roughly nine tenths being singletons. The V gene lost 3 bases and the J gene lost 5 bases, with 19 bases spanning the gap. Per the germline V gene, CDR1 is DFQATT and CDR2 is SNEGSKA (reference sequence). The CDR3 runs 15 residues.

Sequenced sample: peripheral blood. The sequence came from a woman between 50 and 59 years old with COVID-19, enrolled during active disease. V gene TRBV20-1 combines with J gene TRBJ1-1; D might be TRBD1 (5 bases). CDR3 in DNA: TGCAGTGCTAGTCAGGCAGGGAAAAGGAGTACTGAAGCTTTCTTT. This gives the protein CSASQAGKRSTEAFF.